The 10 T cell receptor beta chains given below trace back to one sample, sequenced in a study of T cell responses to AZD1222 COVID-19 vaccine. Libraries were prepared by immunoSEQ multiplex PCR; TCRdb keeps only in-frame clonotypes and omits some of them. The sample carries 15,000 to 20,000 clones, more than 80% recorded once. This specimen was peripheral blood, taken 28 days after the second AZD1222 dose. These receptors all come from an adult who received the AZD1222 COVID-19 vaccine.

In this sample, this clone is large (0.1 to 1%). The gene calls are TRBV27 and TRBJ2-7; 10 nucleotides align to TRBD1. The CDR3 loop spans 15 amino acids. Trimming removed 6 bases from V and 7 bases from J; junction bases left unmatched: 12. The germline CDR1 and CDR2 sequences are MNHEY and SMNVEV (reference sequence). DNA for the CDR3: TGTGCCAGCAGCCGGAAGACAGGGGGCTTGGGGGAGCAGTACTTC. Its translation is CASSRKTGGLGEQYF.

V and J are TRBV5-4 and TRBJ2-3; 8 bases align to TRBD1. J was trimmed by 6 bases and V by 4 bases; bases with no gene match: 7. The CDR3 has 14 amino acids. Germline V gene sequence: CDR1 SGHNT, CDR2 YYREEE (reference sequence). CDR3 in amino acids: CASSLGQGGDTQYF. CDR3 nucleotides: TGTGCCAGCAGCCTTGGACAGGGTGGCGATACGCAGTATTTT.

The chain links TRBV18 to TRBJ2-7; TRBD1 matches 7 bases. Germline CDR1 is KGHSH and CDR2 is LQKENI. The V segment lost 4 bases and the J segment 3 bases; nucleotides outside the gene matches: 3. This CDR3 has 13 residues. The CDR3 spells CASSRDSRYEQYF. In nucleotides, the CDR3 is TGTGCCAGCTCACGGGACAGCCGCTACGAGCAGTACTTC.

The chain is built from TRBV21-1 and TRBJ1-1; the table gives TRBD1 as D, unverified against the DNA. TRBV21-1 corresponds to a pseudogene. The CDR3 loop spans 15 amino acids. The CDR3 nucleotides are TGTGCCAGCAGCAAAGACGGGACAGGGAACACTGAAGCTTTCTTT. Translated, it gives CASSKDGTGNTEAFF.

The V gene is TRBV19, the J gene TRBJ2-1; TRBD1 matches at 11 bases. The CDR3 covers 18 residues. Looked up from germline, CDR1 is LNHDA and CDR2 is SQIVND (reference sequence). Unmatched junction bases numbered 13, after V lost 9 bases and J lost 0 bases. The CDR3 DNA follows: TGTGCCAGCGGAAAGGGACAGGGGGACCCGAGCTCCTACAATGAGCAGTTCTTC. Encoded protein: CASGKGQGDPSSYNEQFF.

The rearrangement links TRBV19 to TRBJ1-2, with TRBD1 as a possible D gene (6 bases). Germline CDR1 and CDR2: LNHDA and SQIVND (reference sequence). This CDR3 region has 14 residues. Trimming stripped 3 bases from V and 2 bases from J, with 10 bases between. The CDR3, as DNA: TGTGCCAGTAGTATGGGTGGACAGAACTATGGCTACACCTTC. The encoded protein is CASSMGGQNYGYTF.

In nucleotides, the CDR3 is TGTGCCAGCAGCTTCGGCTTAGCGGGAGAGGGCTACGAGCAGTACTTC. Residues: CASSFGLAGEGYEQYF. This chain connects TRBV7-2 to TRBJ2-7, with 9 bases identical to TRBD2. Losses at the gene ends were 3 bases for V and 3 bases for J; bases not matched to a gene: 9. The CDR3 runs 16 residues. Germline loops: CDR1 SGHTA, CDR2 FQGNSA.

This chain joins TRBV5-4 and TRBJ1-3; a possible D gene is TRBD1 (5 bases). This CDR3 has 17 residues. Per germline, CDR1 SGHNT and CDR2 YYREEE (reference sequence). Trimming took off 7 bases at V and 0 bases at J, with 20 bases between the two ends. CDR3 bases: TGTGCCAGCTCACCTTCGAGCGGGGCCACCTCTGGAAACACCATATATTTT. It specifies CASSPSSGATSGNTIYF.

This clone was counted a single time. V usage is TRBV4-1 and J usage is TRBJ2-7, with 8 nucleotides matching TRBD2. This CDR3 has 14 residues. Germline V gene data show CDR1 as MGHRA and CDR2 as YSYEKL. Trimming took 3 bases from V and 2 from J; bases not matched to a gene: 3. The CDR3 DNA reads as TGCGCCAGCAGCCATGGGACTAGTACCTACGAGCAGTACTTC. This sequence encodes CASSHGTSTYEQYF.

The rearrangement uses TRBV4-3 and TRBJ2-7; possibly TRBD1 for D (6 bases). The CDR3 sequence is 18 residues long. The germline V and J ends were trimmed by 0 bases and 3 bases, with 21 bases remaining between them. Per the germline V gene, CDR1 is LGHNA and CDR2 is YSLEER. The chain's CDR3 is CASSQDPYPGTRFYEQYF. CDR3 nucleotides: TGCGCCAGCAGCCAAGATCCATACCCCGGGACAAGATTCTACGAGCAGTACTTC.